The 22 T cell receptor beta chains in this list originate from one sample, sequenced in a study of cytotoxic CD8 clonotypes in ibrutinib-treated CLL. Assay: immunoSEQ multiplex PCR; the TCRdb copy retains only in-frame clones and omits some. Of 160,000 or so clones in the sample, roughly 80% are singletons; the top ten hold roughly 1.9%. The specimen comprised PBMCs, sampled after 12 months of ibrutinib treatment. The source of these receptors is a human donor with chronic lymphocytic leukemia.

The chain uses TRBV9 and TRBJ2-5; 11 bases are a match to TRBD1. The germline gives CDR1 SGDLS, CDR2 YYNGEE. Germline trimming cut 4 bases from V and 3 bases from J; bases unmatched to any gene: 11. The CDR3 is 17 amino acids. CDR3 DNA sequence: TGTGCCAGCAGCCCTGGGGACAGGGGGAGATCGGAAGAGACCCAGTACTTC. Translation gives CASSPGDRGRSEETQYF.

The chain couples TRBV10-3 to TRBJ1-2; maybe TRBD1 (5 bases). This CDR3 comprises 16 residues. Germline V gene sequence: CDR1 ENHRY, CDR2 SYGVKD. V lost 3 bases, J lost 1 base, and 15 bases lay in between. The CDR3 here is CAISDPLGALNYGYTF. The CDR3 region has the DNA TGTGCCATCAGTGACCCTCTCGGGGCCCTTAACTATGGCTACACCTTC.

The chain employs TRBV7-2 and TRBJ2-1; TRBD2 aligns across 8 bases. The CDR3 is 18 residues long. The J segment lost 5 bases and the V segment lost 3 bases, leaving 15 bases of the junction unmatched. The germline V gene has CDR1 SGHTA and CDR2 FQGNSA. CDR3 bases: TGTGCCAGCAGCTTCACGACAGGAGCGGGGGTCGGAAACAATGAGCAGTTCTTC. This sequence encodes CASSFTTGAGVGNNEQFF.

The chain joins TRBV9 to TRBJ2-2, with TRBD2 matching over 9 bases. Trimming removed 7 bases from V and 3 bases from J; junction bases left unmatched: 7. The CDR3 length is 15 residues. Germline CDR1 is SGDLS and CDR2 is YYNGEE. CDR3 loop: CASHPGTSYTGELFF. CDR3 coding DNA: TGTGCCAGCCACCCGGGGACTAGCTACACCGGGGAGCTGTTTTTT. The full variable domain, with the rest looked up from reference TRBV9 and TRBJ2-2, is DSGVTQTPKHLITATGQRVTLRCSPRSGDLSVYWYQQSLDQGLQFLIQYYNGEERAKGNILERFSAQQFPDLHSELNLSSLELGDSALYFCASHPGTSYTGELFFGEGSRLTVL.

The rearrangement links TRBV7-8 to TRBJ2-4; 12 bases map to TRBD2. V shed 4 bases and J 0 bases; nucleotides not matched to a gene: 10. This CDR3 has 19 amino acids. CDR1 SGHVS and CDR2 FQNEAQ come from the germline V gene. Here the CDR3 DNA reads TGTGCCAGCAGCTCTAGGACTAGCGGGGATACCCTAGCCAAAAACATTCAGTACTTC. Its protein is CASSSRTSGDTLAKNIQYF.

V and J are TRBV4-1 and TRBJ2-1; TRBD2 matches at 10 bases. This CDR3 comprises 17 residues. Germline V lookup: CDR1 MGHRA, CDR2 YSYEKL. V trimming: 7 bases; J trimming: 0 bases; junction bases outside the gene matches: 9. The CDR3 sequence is CASTRGLAASSYNEQFF. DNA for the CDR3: TGCGCCAGCACGCGAGGACTAGCGGCCAGCTCCTACAATGAGCAGTTCTTC.

This chain's CDR3 is CASSPVGVGGYTF. CDR3 bases: TGTGCCAGCAGCCCCGTAGGGGTTGGGGGCTACACCTTC. The rearrangement uses TRBV5-6 and TRBJ1-2; TRBD1 is a possible D gene (5 bases). The CDR3 is made up of 13 amino acids. Trimming stripped 4 bases from V and 8 bases from J, with 15 bases between. Germline V gene data show CDR1 as SGHDT and CDR2 as YYEEEE.

CDR3 in DNA: TGTGCCAGCACCGCAGGGGGATACTATGGCTACACCTTC. This encodes CASTAGGYYGYTF. This rearrangement joins TRBV6-4 to TRBJ1-2; 7 positions agree with TRBD1. V lost 7 bases and J lost 3; bases outside the gene matches: 5. The germline gives CDR1 MRHNA, CDR2 SNTAGT. The CDR3 has 13 amino acids.

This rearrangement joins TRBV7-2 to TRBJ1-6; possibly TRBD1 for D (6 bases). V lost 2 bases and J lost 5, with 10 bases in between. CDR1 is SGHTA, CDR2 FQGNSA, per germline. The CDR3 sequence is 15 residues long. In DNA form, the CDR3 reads TGTGCCAGCAGCTTACTCGGACAGAATAATTCACCCCTCCACTTT. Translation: CASSLLGQNNSPLHF. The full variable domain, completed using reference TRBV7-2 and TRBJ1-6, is GAGVSQSPSNKVTEKGKDVELRCDPISGHTALYWYRQSLGQGLEFLIYFQGNSAPDKSGLPSDRFSAERTGGSVSTLTIQRTQQEDSAVYLCASSLLGQNNSPLHFGNGTRLTVT.

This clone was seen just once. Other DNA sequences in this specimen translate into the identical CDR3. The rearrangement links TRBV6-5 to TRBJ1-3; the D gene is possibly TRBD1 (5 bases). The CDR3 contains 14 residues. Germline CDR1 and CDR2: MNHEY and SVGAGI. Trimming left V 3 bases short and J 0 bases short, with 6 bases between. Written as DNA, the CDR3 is TGTGCCAGCAGTTATGGGGGCTCTGGAAACACCATATATTTT. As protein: CASSYGGSGNTIYF.

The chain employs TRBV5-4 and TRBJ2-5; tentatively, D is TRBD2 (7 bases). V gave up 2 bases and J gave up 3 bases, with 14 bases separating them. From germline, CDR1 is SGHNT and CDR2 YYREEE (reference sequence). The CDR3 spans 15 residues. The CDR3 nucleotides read TGTGCCAGCAGCTTTCAGGGAGGGGGAGAAGAGACCCAGTACTTC. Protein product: CASSFQGGGEETQYF.

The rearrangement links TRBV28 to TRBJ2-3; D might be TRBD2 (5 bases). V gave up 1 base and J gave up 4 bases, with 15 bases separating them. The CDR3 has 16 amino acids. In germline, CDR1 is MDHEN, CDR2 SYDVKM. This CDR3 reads CASSLFLASFADTQYF. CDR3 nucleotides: TGTGCCAGCAGTTTATTCCTAGCCTCTTTTGCAGATACGCAGTATTTT.

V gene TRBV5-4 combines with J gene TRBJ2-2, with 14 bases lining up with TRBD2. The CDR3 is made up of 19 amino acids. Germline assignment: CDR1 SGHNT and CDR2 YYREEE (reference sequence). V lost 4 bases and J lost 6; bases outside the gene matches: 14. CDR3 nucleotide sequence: TGTGCCAGCAGCGTACCGGGACTAGCGGGAGCGAAGGTTTCCGGGGAGCTGTTTTTT. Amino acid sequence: CASSVPGLAGAKVSGELFF.

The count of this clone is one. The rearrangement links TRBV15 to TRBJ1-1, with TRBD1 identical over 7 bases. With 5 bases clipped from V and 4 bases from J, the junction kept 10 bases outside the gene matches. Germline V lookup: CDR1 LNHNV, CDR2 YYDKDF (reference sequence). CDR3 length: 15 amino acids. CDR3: CATSLDPGGLTEAFF. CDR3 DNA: TGTGCCACCAGCTTAGATCCAGGGGGGCTCACTGAAGCTTTCTTT.

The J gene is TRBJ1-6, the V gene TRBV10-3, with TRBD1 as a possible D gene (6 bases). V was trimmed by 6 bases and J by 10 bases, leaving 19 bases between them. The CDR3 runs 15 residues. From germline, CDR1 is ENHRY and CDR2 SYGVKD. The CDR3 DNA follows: TGTGCCATCAGCCCCCGACAGGCTTACGAATCACCCCTCCACTTT. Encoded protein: CAISPRQAYESPLHF.

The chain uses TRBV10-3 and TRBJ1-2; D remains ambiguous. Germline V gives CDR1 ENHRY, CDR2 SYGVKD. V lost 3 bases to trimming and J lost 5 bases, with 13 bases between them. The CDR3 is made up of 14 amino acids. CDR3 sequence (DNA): TGTGCCATCAGTGACCTCCCAGTCGGTTATGGCTACACCTTC. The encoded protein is CAISDLPVGYGYTF.

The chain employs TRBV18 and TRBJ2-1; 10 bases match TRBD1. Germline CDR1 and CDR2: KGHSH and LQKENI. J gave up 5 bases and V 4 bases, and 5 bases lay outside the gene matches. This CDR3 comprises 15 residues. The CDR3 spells CASSRDRGHNNEQFF. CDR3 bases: TGTGCCAGCTCACGCGACAGGGGGCACAACAATGAGCAGTTCTTC.

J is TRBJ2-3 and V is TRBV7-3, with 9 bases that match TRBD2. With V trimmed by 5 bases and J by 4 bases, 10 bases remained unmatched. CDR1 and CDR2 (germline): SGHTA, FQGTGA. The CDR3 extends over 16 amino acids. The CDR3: CASSPLGSGGSDTQYF. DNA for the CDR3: TGTGCCAGCAGCCCCTTGGGGAGCGGGGGGTCAGATACGCAGTATTTT.

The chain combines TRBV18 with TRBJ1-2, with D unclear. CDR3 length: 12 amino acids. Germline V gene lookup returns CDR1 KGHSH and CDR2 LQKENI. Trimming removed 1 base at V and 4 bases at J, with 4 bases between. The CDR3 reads CASSPLGYGYTF. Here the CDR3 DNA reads TGTGCCAGCTCACCACTTGGCTATGGCTACACCTTC. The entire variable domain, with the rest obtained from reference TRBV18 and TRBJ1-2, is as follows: NAGVMQNPRHLVRRRGQEARLRCSPMKGHSHVYWYRQLPEEGLKFMVYLQKENIIDESGMPKERFSAEFPKEGPSILRIQQVVRGDSAAYFCASSPLGYGYTFGSGTRLTVV.

The CDR3 region has the DNA TGTGCCAGCAGTCGGGACAGGGAATACGAGCAGTACTTC. Translation: CASSRDREYEQYF. The J gene is TRBJ2-7, the V gene TRBV6-5; TRBD1 matches at 9 bases. CDR1 MNHEY and CDR2 SVGAGI come from the germline V gene. The CDR3 extends over 13 amino acids. Trimming removed 5 bases from V and 4 bases from J; junction bases left unmatched: 3.

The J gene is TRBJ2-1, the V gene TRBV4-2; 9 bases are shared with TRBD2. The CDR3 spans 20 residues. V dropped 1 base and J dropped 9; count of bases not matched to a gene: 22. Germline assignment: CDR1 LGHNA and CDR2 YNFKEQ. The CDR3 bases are TGTGCCAGCAGCCAAGCTCTGTCGAAAGCGGGAGGACAAGTCAGGGGTGAGCAGTTCTTC. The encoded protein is CASSQALSKAGGQVRGEQFF.

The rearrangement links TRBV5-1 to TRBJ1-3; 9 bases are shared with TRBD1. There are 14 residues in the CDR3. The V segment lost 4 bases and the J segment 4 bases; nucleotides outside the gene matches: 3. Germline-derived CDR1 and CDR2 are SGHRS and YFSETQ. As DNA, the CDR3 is TGCGCCAGCAGCCAGACAGGGGGAGGAAACACCATATATTTT. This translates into CASSQTGGGNTIYF.